The 28 T cell receptor beta chains given below trace back to one sample, sequenced in a study of regulatory T cells in long-lasting Graves disease. Construction of the TCR beta libraries employed iRepertoire HTBI primers in conjunction with Arm-PCR of CDR3 regions. Using its own MiXCR run on the multiplex PCR reads, TCRdb lists one record per CDR3 protein. The table lists 600,000 to 850,000 distinct CDR3 sequences, around 32% of them singletons. Documented time point: persistent/refractory GD, antithyroid drugs over 5 years with positive TRAb. From PBMCs, RNA was extracted and then used to make the TCR library. Sequences were derived from peripheral blood mononuclear cells (PBMCs), sampled when the disease was refractory, from a patient treated with antithyroid drugs. These receptors all come from a female donor with Graves disease.

The CDR3 region is CASSRGAQSGELFF. The CDR3 DNA reads as TGTGCCAGCAGCCGGGGGGCGCAGTCCGGGGAGCTGTTTTTT. The chain carries TRBV3-1 and TRBJ2-2; D possibly uses TRBD1 or TRBD2 (6 bases each). V lost 4 bases to trimming and J lost 6 bases, with 12 bases between them. The CDR3 loop spans 14 amino acids. Germline assignment: CDR1 LGHDT and CDR2 YNNKEL (reference sequence).

The chain is built from TRBV24-1 and TRBJ2-5, with a weak D call TRBD2 (5 bases). The CDR3 consists of 15 residues. V lost 4 bases, J lost 3 bases, and 14 bases lay in between. CDR1 and CDR2 (germline): KGHDR, SFDVKD. This CDR3 is CATSETGFPKETQYF. In DNA, the CDR3 is TGTGCCACCAGTGAAACGGGGTTCCCAAAAGAGACCCAGTACTTC.

The chain employs TRBV12-3 or TRBV12-4 and TRBJ1-4, with a weak D call TRBD1 (5 bases). This CDR3 region has 15 residues. V lost 0 bases, J lost 5 bases, and 10 bases lay in between. CDR3 bases: TGTGCCAGCAGTTTAGCTCGGGGCATGAATGAAAAACTGTTTTTT. Protein: CASSLARGMNEKLFF.

This clonotype was found a few times. Relative to the germline gene, one junction end is altered; a read error may explain this. The chain uses TRBV5-6 and TRBJ2-4; D remains ambiguous. This CDR3 region has 11 residues. From germline, CDR1 is SGHDT and CDR2 YYEEEE. The CDR3: CASSFGRTWNF. In DNA, the CDR3 is TGTGCCAGCAGCTTCGGCCGTACTTGGAACTTC.

There are a few counts of this clonotype. The chain combines TRBV6-1 with TRBJ1-2; 7 nucleotides match TRBD1. This CDR3 has 11 residues. Germline V gives CDR1 MNHNS, CDR2 SASEGT. Unmatched junction bases numbered 3, after V lost 10 bases and J lost 4 bases. The CDR3: CATTGIYGYTF. CDR3 bases: TGTGCCACGACAGGGATCTATGGCTACACCTTC.

The V and J genes are TRBV27 and TRBJ2-1, with D hard to call. Deletions cut 11 bases from V and 4 bases from J, with 9 bases between. CDR3 length equals 11 residues. Germline loops: CDR1 MNHEY, CDR2 SMNVEV (reference sequence). The CDR3 bases are TGTGCCGTGCGTGGTTACAATGAGCAGTTCTTC. It specifies CAVRGYNEQFF.

The genes are TRBV6-2 or TRBV6-3 and TRBJ1-1; possible D gene TRBD1, 5 bases. Germline lookup yields CDR1 MNHEY and CDR2 SVGEGT. There are 11 residues in the CDR3. Trimming removed 8 bases from V and 10 bases from J, with 14 bases in between. Here the CDR3 DNA reads TGTGCCAGCGGAAGGGGAGCGGGAGCTTTCTTT. It specifies CASGRGAGAFF.

This rearrangement joins TRBV2 to TRBJ1-1; TRBD1 agrees at 8 bases. The trim removed 8 bases at V and 1 base at J, leaving 6 bases unmatched. Germline loops: CDR1 SNHLY, CDR2 FYNNEI. The CDR3 sequence is 14 residues long. The DNA for the CDR3 is TGTGCCAGCTACAGGGGGGATGGGAACACTGAAGCTTTCTTT. Translating it yields CASYRGDGNTEAFF.

Only a few counts were recorded for this clonotype. The CDR3 region is CASSAYRLSEKLFF. In nucleotides, the CDR3 is TGCGCCAGCAGCGCCTACAGGCTCTCCGAAAAACTGTTTTTT. The J gene is TRBJ1-4, the V gene TRBV5-1; tentatively, D is TRBD1 (5 bases). The germline V and J ends were trimmed by 4 bases and 8 bases, with 15 bases remaining between them. The CDR3 has 14 residues. Germline values: CDR1 SGHRS, CDR2 YFSETQ.

This clonotype was detected a few times. The genes are TRBV9 and TRBJ1-2; D possibly corresponds to TRBD1 (5 bases). This CDR3 is 17 amino acids long. Germline V CDR1 and CDR2: SGDLS, YYNGEE. V dropped 3 bases and J dropped 6 bases, with 24 bases sitting between them. The CDR3 region has the DNA TGTGCCAGCAGCGGACCGCGTGCAGGGTGGGAAGCTGATGGCTACACCTTC. Translation: CASSGPRAGWEADGYTF.

This clonotype came up many times. The chain has TRBV28 and TRBJ1-2, with 7 bases that match TRBD1. V trimming: 4 bases; J trimming: 4 bases; junction bases outside the gene matches: 9. CDR1 is MDHEN and CDR2 is SYDVKM in the germline V gene. This CDR3 contains 15 residues. In DNA, the CDR3 is TGTGCCAGCAGTTCCTCGGGACAGCTAATCTATGGCTACACCTTC. It yields the protein CASSSSGQLIYGYTF.

This rearrangement joins TRBV14 to TRBJ1-2, with unresolved D. Trimming pared 1 base from V and 7 bases from J, leaving 16 bases between. This CDR3 is built from 15 residues. CDR1 SGHDN and CDR2 FVKESK come from the germline V gene. This chain's CDR3 is CASSQGLGKTGGYTF. DNA of the CDR3: TGTGCCAGCAGCCAAGGTCTTGGGAAAACGGGTGGCTACACCTTC. Drawing the rest from reference TRBV14 and TRBJ1-2, the complete variable domain is EAGVTQFPSHSVIEKGQTVTLRCDPISGHDNLYWYRRVMGKEIKFLLHFVKESKQDESGMPNNRFLAERTGGTYSTLKVQPAELEDSGVYFCASSQGLGKTGGYTFGSGTRLTVV.

The chain couples TRBV29-1 to TRBJ2-7, with 7 bases that match TRBD2. After removal of 3 bases from V and 2 bases from J, the junction contained 4 bases not matched to a gene. Germline CDR1 reads SQVTM; CDR2 reads ANQGSEA. The CDR3 is 13 residues long. The CDR3: CSVESGRAYEQYF. In DNA form, the CDR3 reads TGCAGCGTTGAGTCGGGGAGGGCCTACGAGCAGTACTTC.

This clonotype was picked up many times. The rearrangement links TRBV2 to TRBJ2-5; TRBD1 agrees at 9 bases. The CDR3 is 15 amino acids. Trimming cost V 6 bases and J 1 base; bases outside gene matches: 6. Germline V lookup: CDR1 SNHLY, CDR2 FYNNEI. CDR3 loop: CASRKKTGGQETQYF. CDR3 DNA: TGTGCCAGCAGAAAGAAGACAGGGGGCCAAGAGACCCAGTACTTC.

There are a few counts of this clonotype. The V call is TRBV27, the J call TRBJ2-4; D gene uncertain. This CDR3 contains 11 residues. V dropped 4 bases and J dropped 6 bases, with 4 bases sitting between them. Per the germline V gene, CDR1 is MNHEY and CDR2 is SMNVEV (reference sequence). The CDR3, as DNA: TGTGCCAGCAGTTACGGAAACATTCAGTACTTC. Its protein product is CASSYGNIQYF.

This chain links TRBV14 with TRBJ2-2; tentatively, D is TRBD1 or TRBD2 (6 bases each). CDR3 length: 16 residues. V lost 1 base and J lost 2, with 11 bases in between. The germline gives CDR1 SGHDN, CDR2 FVKESK. CDR3: CASSQGRGGNTGELFF. The CDR3, as DNA: TGTGCCAGCAGCCAAGGCAGGGGAGGAAACACCGGGGAGCTGTTTTTT.

In this sample, this clonotype turned up a few times. This chain uses TRBV6-1 with TRBJ2-5; tentatively, D is TRBD2 (5 bases). This CDR3 comprises 14 residues. The V gene's germline CDR1 is MNHNS and CDR2 SASEGT. The ends were cut back, 7 bases at V and 7 bases at J, with 19 bases in the middle. The CDR3 reads CASTNLAALATQYF. The CDR3 DNA is TGTGCCAGCACTAACCTAGCCGCGCTGGCGACCCAGTACTTC.

CDR3 protein: CASSYQGGSTEAFF. CDR3 in DNA: TGTGCCAGCAGTTACCAGGGGGGTTCCACTGAAGCTTTCTTT. The J gene is TRBJ1-1, the V gene TRBV6-5, with TRBD1 matching 7 bases. CDR1 and CDR2 from the germline V gene are MNHEY and SVGAGI. This CDR3 has 14 residues. Trimming at V came to 2 bases and at J to 4 bases, leaving 4 bases not matched to a gene.

This clonotype was counted a few times. The rearrangement links TRBV29-1 to TRBJ1-1, with D possibly being TRBD1 (5 bases). Deletions cut 6 bases from V and 0 bases from J, with 17 bases between. Germline CDR1 reads SQVTM; CDR2 reads ANQGSEA. There are 15 residues in the CDR3. This chain's CDR3 is CSVGPRQKMNTEAFF. CDR3 bases: TGCAGCGTCGGACCCCGACAGAAAATGAACACTGAAGCTTTCTTT.

This clonotype was seen a few times. This chain joins TRBV5-5 and TRBJ1-1; D might be TRBD1 (6 bases). The germline gives CDR1 SGHKS, CDR2 YYEKEE (reference sequence). V was clipped by 4 bases and J by 0 bases, with 13 bases between them. The CDR3 runs to 15 residues. CDR3 nucleotide sequence: TGTGCCAGCAGCCCGACGGGGGCCATGAACACTGAAGCTTTCTTT. Protein sequence: CASSPTGAMNTEAFF.

This clonotype was seen a single time. The chain has TRBV10-3 and TRBJ1-1, with D possibly being TRBD1 (6 bases). V gave up 6 bases and J gave up 3 bases, with 14 bases separating them. The CDR3 is made up of 14 amino acids. Germline CDR1 reads ENHRY; CDR2 reads SYGVKD. The CDR3 nucleotides are TGTGCCATCAGGAGAGAGGGGGTCCACACTGAAGCTTTCTTT. Amino acid sequence: CAIRREGVHTEAFF.

On this clonotype: Just one base apart from a much larger clone, this may be a read error. The J gene is TRBJ1-5, the V gene TRBV6-6, with a possible D match to TRBD1 (6 bases). The CDR3 totals 17 residues. Germline-derived CDR1 and CDR2 are MNHNY and SVGAGI (reference sequence). The CDR3 sequence is CVSSYSGGGVGNQPQHF. For the CDR3, the DNA is TGTGTCAGCAGTTACTCGGGAGGGGGAGTTGGCAATCAGCCCCAGCATTTT.

V is TRBV19 and J is TRBJ2-7; 9 nucleotides agree with TRBD1. The germline gives CDR1 LNHDA, CDR2 SQIVND (reference sequence). After removal of 6 bases from V and 7 bases from J, the junction contained 10 bases not matched to a gene. The CDR3 is 14 amino acids. CDR3 nucleotide sequence: TGTGCCAGTAGGAGAACAGGGACAGGGCGGGAGCAGTACTTC. Amino acid sequence: CASRRTGTGREQYF.

The table lists this clonotype with a few counts. The gene calls are TRBV10-3 and TRBJ2-5; 9 positions match TRBD1. The CDR3 has 13 amino acids. With V trimmed by 10 bases and J by 2 bases, 5 bases remained unmatched. Germline V gene data show CDR1 as ENHRY and CDR2 as SYGVKD. CDR3 sequence: CASTGTGQETQYF. CDR3 DNA: TGTGCCAGCACCGGGACAGGGCAAGAGACCCAGTACTTC.

This clonotype was counted a few times. The chain joins TRBV7-3 to TRBJ1-2; 11 nucleotides line up with TRBD1. Per germline, CDR1 SGHTA and CDR2 FQGTGA. CDR3 length: 17 residues. V dropped 0 bases and J dropped 8; count of bases not matched to a gene: 11. CDR3 in amino acids: CASSLTGTGGGLFGYTF. CDR3 DNA: TGTGCCAGCAGCTTAACCGGGACAGGGGGTGGTTTATTCGGCTACACCTTC.

The chain has TRBV6-2 or TRBV6-3 and TRBJ1-1, with D perhaps matching TRBD1 (5 bases). The CDR3 covers 14 residues. V was cut by 2 bases and J by 3 bases, with 10 bases left in between. CDR1 is MNHEY, CDR2 SVGEGT, per germline. The CDR3 bases are TGTGCCAGCAGTTACCGGGTCAGGGACACTGAAGCTTTCTTT. The encoded protein is CASSYRVRDTEAFF.

This clonotype was detected only once. The chain combines TRBV28 with TRBJ2-5; 8 bases align to TRBD1. Trimming took 5 bases from V and 5 from J; bases not matched to a gene: 13. The CDR3 is made up of 16 amino acids. Germline CDR1 reads MDHEN; CDR2 reads SYDVKM. CDR3 loop: CASSGLPQGAGETQYF. The CDR3 DNA follows: TGTGCCAGCAGTGGCCTTCCGCAGGGGGCGGGGGAGACCCAGTACTTC.

The chain uses TRBV19 and TRBJ1-1; the match to TRBD1 covers 7 bases. CDR1 LNHDA and CDR2 SQIVND come from the germline V gene (reference sequence). The ends lost 7 bases at V and 1 base at J; junction bases unmatched: 6. This CDR3 contains 14 residues. The CDR3 loop is CASTMTGRNTEAFF. The CDR3 DNA is TGTGCCAGTACCATGACAGGGAGGAACACTGAAGCTTTCTTT.